The 22 T cell receptor beta chains given below trace back to one sample, sequenced in a study of neurological immune-mediated disorders. TCRdb reprocessed the 5' RACE reads with MiXCR, giving one entry per CDR3 protein. The top ten hold 30% to 35% of the sample, which has 17,000 or so distinct CDR3 sequences, roughly a quarter seen once. Sequencing used PBMCs. The receptor set was obtained from a man between 45 and 60 years old with HTLV-1-associated myelopathy (HAM/TSP).

The chain employs TRBV20-1 and TRBJ2-3, with TRBD2 matching 8 bases. The V gene's germline CDR1 is DFQATT and CDR2 SNEGSKA (reference sequence). J was trimmed by 2 bases and V by 4 bases; bases with no gene match: 14. The CDR3 is 17 residues long. Here the CDR3 reads CSATPLGGGRLTDTQYF. The CDR3 coding sequence is TGCAGTGCTACGCCCCTCGGGGGGGGCCGCCTCACAGATACGCAGTATTTT.

This clonotype was seen many times. V is TRBV5-1 and J is TRBJ1-5, with TRBD1 as a possible D gene (5 bases). V was pared by 4 bases and J by 5 bases, with 13 bases between. CDR1 SGHRS and CDR2 YFSETQ come from the germline V gene. This CDR3 spans 14 amino acids. The CDR3, as DNA: TGCGCCAGCAGCGAGCAGGGTACGGATCAGCCCCAGCATTTT. Amino acids: CASSEQGTDQPQHF.

This clonotype was detected ten times or more. The V and J genes are TRBV5-5 and TRBJ2-1, with D possibly being TRBD2 (6 bases). CDR1 is SGHKS, CDR2 YYEKEE, per germline (reference sequence). CDR3 size: 15 residues. V gave up 4 bases and J gave up 5 bases, with 16 bases separating them. The CDR3 DNA reads TGTGCCAGCAGCGACACCGGGAGCAAAAACAATGAGCAGTTCTTC. Protein product: CASSDTGSKNNEQFF.

This clonotype was seen repeatedly, ten times or more. The chain joins TRBV18 to TRBJ2-2; maybe TRBD1 (6 bases). Trimming left V 2 bases short and J 2 bases short, with 15 bases between. The CDR3 is made up of 17 amino acids. The V gene's germline CDR1 is KGHSH and CDR2 LQKENI. This CDR3 reads CASSPTGITLNTGELFF. The DNA for the CDR3 is TGTGCCAGCTCACCAACAGGGATCACCCTAAACACCGGGGAGCTGTTTTTT.

The chain is built from TRBV4-3 and TRBJ1-5; D is ambiguous. There are 15 residues in the CDR3. Trimming shortened V by 0 bases and J by 9 bases, and 15 bases separated the two germline ends. In germline, CDR1 is LGHNA, CDR2 YSLEER. CDR3 in DNA: TGCGCCAGCAGCCAAGATATGGGCTCCATTTGGCCCCAGCATTTT. Encoded protein: CASSQDMGSIWPQHF.

The chain couples TRBV20-1 to TRBJ2-2; 10 bases align to TRBD2. Germline CDR1 is DFQATT and CDR2 is SNEGSKA (reference sequence). J lost 5 bases, V lost 6 bases, and 9 bases had no gene match. CDR3 length equals 15 residues. CDR3 bases: TGCAGTGCCCCTCTCCTAGCGGGGGCGACCGGGGAGCTGTTTTTT. Its protein is CSAPLLAGATGELFF.

By its share, this clonotype is medium-sized. J is TRBJ2-7 and V is TRBV7-2; 11 nucleotides match TRBD2. V shed 1 base and J 7 bases; nucleotides not matched to a gene: 6. This CDR3 comprises 15 residues. Germline CDR1 is SGHTA and CDR2 is FQGNSA. The CDR3 spells CASSLDSGRAWEQYF. DNA for the CDR3: TGTGCCAGCAGCTTAGATAGCGGGAGGGCCTGGGAGCAGTACTTC.

This chain connects TRBV18 to TRBJ2-5, with 11 positions matching TRBD1. V lost 1 base, J lost 0 bases, and 4 bases stayed unmatched. This CDR3 is built from 17 residues. The germline CDR1 and CDR2 sequences are KGHSH and LQKENI. The CDR3 DNA sequence: TGTGCCAGCTCACCACGCGGGACAGGGGGAGACCAAGAGACCCAGTACTTC. It translates to CASSPRGTGGDQETQYF.

CDR3 bases: TGTGCCAGCAGCTTACCCGACGGCTCCAATGAGCAGTTCTTC. Its translation is CASSLPDGSNEQFF. The chain carries TRBV11-3 and TRBJ2-1; D gene uncertain. Trimming left V 2 bases short and J 6 bases short, with 11 bases between. This CDR3 comprises 14 residues. The V gene's germline CDR1 is SGHNT and CDR2 YENEEA. Together with reference TRBV11-3 and TRBJ2-1, the CDR3 gives the full variable domain: EAGVVQSPRYKIIEKKQPVAFWCNPISGHNTLYWYLQNLGQGPELLIRYENEEAVDDSQLPKDRFSAERLKGVDSTLKIQPAELGDSAVYLCASSLPDGSNEQFFGPGTRLTVL.

The J gene is TRBJ2-7, the V gene TRBV6-2 or TRBV6-3, with unresolved D. The V gene's germline CDR1 is MNHEY and CDR2 SVGEGT. V was clipped by 6 bases and J by 4 bases, with 7 bases between them. CDR3 size: 11 residues. As DNA, the CDR3 is TGTGCCAGCAGGCTCAGTTACGAGCAGTACTTC. It is translated as CASRLSYEQYF.

This clonotype is medium-sized in the sample. The rearrangement links TRBV5-1 to TRBJ1-6; a possible D gene is TRBD1 (6 bases). The length of the CDR3 is 15 residues. V was clipped by 2 bases and J by 8 bases, with 14 bases between them. The germline V gene encodes CDR1 SGHRS and CDR2 YFSETQ. CDR3 sequence: CASSFTGINYSPLHF. As DNA, the CDR3 is TGCGCCAGCAGCTTTACAGGGATCAATTATTCACCCCTCCACTTT.

This chain joins TRBV10-3 and TRBJ2-1; D is undetermined. This CDR3 comprises 11 residues. The germline V and J ends were trimmed by 6 bases and 7 bases, with 7 bases remaining between them. The germline V gene encodes CDR1 ENHRY and CDR2 SYGVKD. CDR3 coding DNA: TGTGCCATCAGCTCCGGTAATGAGCAGTTCTTC. This sequence encodes CAISSGNEQFF.

This sequence joins TRBV6-2 or TRBV6-3 and TRBJ1-6, with D perhaps TRBD1 (5 bases). Deletions cut 0 bases from V and 13 bases from J, with 10 bases between. There are 13 residues in the CDR3. Germline loops: CDR1 MNHEY, CDR2 SVGEGT. CDR3 DNA: TGTGCCAGCAGTTACTCGGGGGGAAACCCCCTCCACTTT. Encoded protein: CASSYSGGNPLHF.

CDR3 loop: CSARGSPGDTQYF. The CDR3 DNA follows: TGCAGTGCTAGAGGATCCCCGGGAGATACGCAGTATTTT. The chain carries TRBV20-1 and TRBJ2-3; D gene ambiguous. Germline lookup yields CDR1 DFQATT and CDR2 SNEGSKA (reference sequence). The V and J ends lost 1 base and 5 bases respectively, with 10 bases between them. The CDR3 runs 13 residues.

This chain connects TRBV20-1 to TRBJ2-1; 8 nucleotides agree with TRBD1. The CDR3 has 15 amino acids. Germline loops: CDR1 DFQATT, CDR2 SNEGSKA (reference sequence). Unmatched junction bases numbered 5, after V lost 0 bases and J lost 4 bases. The DNA of the CDR3 is TGCAGTGCTAGAGAAGGGACAGGTGTGTACAATGAGCAGTTCTTC. Amino acid sequence: CSAREGTGVYNEQFF.

This clonotype was found a few times. The V and J genes are TRBV10-3 and TRBJ1-4; TRBD1 matches at 9 bases. The V gene end was trimmed by 3 bases and the J gene end by 8 bases; junction bases not matched to a gene: 7. Germline lookup yields CDR1 ENHRY and CDR2 SYGVKD. CDR3 length equals 15 residues. The CDR3 protein is CAISEGTGTSEKLFF. CDR3 nucleotides: TGTGCCATCAGTGAAGGGACAGGGACTTCCGAAAAACTGTTTTTT.

This chain's CDR3 is CASSLADNEQFF. In DNA form, the CDR3 reads TGCGCCAGCAGCTTGGCCGACAATGAGCAGTTCTTC. V usage is TRBV5-1 and J usage is TRBJ2-1; D is uncertain. V was clipped by 0 bases and J by 5 bases, with 3 bases between them. This CDR3 region has 12 residues. In germline, CDR1 is SGHRS, CDR2 YFSETQ.

The rearrangement joins TRBV24-1 to TRBJ2-5, with D possibly TRBD2 on 6 matching bases. The V end was cut by 5 bases, the J end by 4 bases, with 13 bases between. CDR1 and CDR2 (germline): KGHDR, SFDVKD. This CDR3 contains 14 residues. In DNA, the CDR3 is TGTGCCACCAGTGGGGGGGTCGAGATAGAGACCCAGTACTTC. Its translation is CATSGGVEIETQYF.

This chain uses TRBV14 with TRBJ2-2; perhaps TRBD1 as D (6 bases). The germline CDR1 and CDR2 sequences are SGHDN and FVKESK. CDR3 size: 17 residues. Between the trimmed V and J ends, which lost 3 bases and 6 bases, there was a span of 20 bases. The CDR3 nucleotides read TGTGCCAGCAGCCATATCAGAGGCAGGGGTATGGCCGGGGAGCTGTTTTTT. As protein: CASSHIRGRGMAGELFF.

This clonotype appeared many times. This rearrangement joins TRBV9 to TRBJ2-5; D call uncertain. In germline, CDR1 is SGDLS, CDR2 YYNGEE. CDR3 length equals 15 residues. Trimming stripped 3 bases from V and 3 bases from J, with 15 bases between. The CDR3 is CASSGLGRFEETQYF. The CDR3 nucleotides are TGTGCCAGCAGCGGCCTCGGACGTTTCGAAGAGACCCAGTACTTC.

The chain carries TRBV18 and TRBJ2-7; D possibly corresponds to TRBD1 (6 bases). Per the germline V gene, CDR1 is KGHSH and CDR2 is LQKENI. V was trimmed by 5 bases and J by 2 bases, leaving 10 bases between them. The CDR3 totals 13 residues. The CDR3: CASSTRDTYEQYF. The CDR3 DNA sequence: TGTGCCAGCTCAACCCGGGACACCTACGAGCAGTACTTC.

The table lists this clonotype with a few counts. The chain uses TRBV7-2 and TRBJ1-3, with D possibly matching TRBD1 (5 bases). This CDR3 contains 15 residues. Trimming removed 6 bases at V and 4 bases at J, with 16 bases between. Germline V CDR1 and CDR2: SGHTA, FQGNSA. The CDR3 here is CASSQTELTGNTIYF. In DNA, the CDR3 is TGTGCCAGCAGTCAGACAGAACTTACGGGAAACACCATATATTTT.